This T cell receptor (beta chain) was identified in a study of T cell responses to AZD1222 COVID-19 vaccine. The germline V gene has CDR1 LGHNA and CDR2 YNFKEQ. Trimming left V 0 bases short and J 7 bases short, with 15 bases between. The CDR3 has 16 residues. A remark on this clone: Its specificity is not known.

Method: immunoSEQ multiplex PCR; TCRdb's copy keeps in-frame clones and lacks some. The data show around 170,000 clones, approximately 91% seen once. Study findings and constraints: Only after the peak T cell response were repertoires sampled. Across spike, vaccine-associated CD4 TCRs were found, dominant at 160-218 and 743-854. Clonal diversity may have been underestimated, and the donors were mostly white British, with more females than males.

This chain joins TRBV4-2 and TRBJ2-2; D is unclear. This TCR was recovered from an adult in good health. Material: peripheral blood, obtained on day 0 of AZD1222 vaccination. CDR3 region: CASSQDFVSTGGELFF. CDR3 DNA: TGTGCCAGCAGCCAAGATTTCGTCTCTACGGGCGGGGAGCTGTTTTTT.